These 15 T cell receptor beta chains came from one sample sequenced in a study of immune heterogeneity within non-small cell lung tumors. For the TCR beta CDR3, multiplex PCR with 32 V and 13 J primers performed the amplification. From the multiplex PCR reads, TCRdb called clonotypes with MiXCR, one entry per CDR3 protein. Here the sample spans about 3,300 distinct CDR3 sequences, 25% to 35% being singletons. The template consisted of bulk tumor genomic DNA, with roughly 0.6 ug used per sample. Multiple biopsies spaced far apart were taken from each primary tumor during surgery. Patients went through curative surgery, and their non-small cell lung cancer was untreated and newly diagnosed. Sample: lung tumor tissue. These receptors were collected from a man aged 55 to 70 with non-small cell lung cancer.

Notes on this clonotype: This may arise from a read error, as a much more abundant clone is one base away. The genes are TRBV27 and TRBJ2-3, with 7 bases matching TRBD2. From germline, CDR1 is MNHEY and CDR2 SMNVEV (reference sequence). CDR3 length: 14 residues. CDR3 DNA sequence: TGTGACAGCAGGAGCGGGATAAGCACAGATACGCAGTATTTT. Protein: CDSRSGISTDTQYF.

By sample fraction, this clonotype is medium-sized (0.01 to 0.1%). V and J are TRBV20-1 and TRBJ2-3; 8 bases are a match to TRBD2. Germline assignment: CDR1 DFQATT and CDR2 SNEGSKA (reference sequence). This CDR3 spans 17 amino acids. V shed 6 bases, J shed 0 bases, and the junction held 14 bases outside the gene matches. CDR3 nucleotides: TGCAGTGCCCCGTCGGGGGCGGGAGGCTATAGCACAGATACGCAGTATTTT. This translates into CSAPSGAGGYSTDTQYF.

The chain recombines TRBV11-3 with TRBJ2-3, with D maybe TRBD1 (6 bases). V dropped 6 bases and J dropped 5 bases, with 9 bases sitting between them. Looked up from germline, CDR1 is SGHNT and CDR2 is YENEEA. This CDR3 is 12 amino acids long. The CDR3 nucleotides are TGTGCCAGCAGATCCAGGGGAGATACGCAGTATTTT. This encodes CASRSRGDTQYF.

A remark on this clonotype: A much larger clone differs by one base, so this may be a read error. V gene TRBV5-1 combines with J gene TRBJ2-3; no definite D call. CDR1 and CDR2 from the germline V gene are SGHRS and YFSETQ. The CDR3 runs to 15 residues. For the CDR3, the DNA is TGCGACAGCAGCTCCCCCCGGGTTGACACAGATACGCAGTATTTT. Residues: CDSSSPRVDTDTQYF.

This clonotype came up once. The chain couples TRBV5-6 to TRBJ2-1, with 13 bases identical to TRBD2. Germline values: CDR1 SGHDT, CDR2 YYEEEE. V trimming: 3 bases; J trimming: 9 bases; junction bases outside the gene matches: 12. The CDR3 runs to 17 residues. The DNA for the CDR3 is TGTGCCAGCAGCTCTTCGACGACTAGCGGGAGGTCCCCTGAGCAGTTCTTC. It yields the protein CASSSSTTSGRSPEQFF.

With regard to this clonotype: Lacking the conserved final phenylalanine or tryptophan, this CDR3 likely reflects a read error. The chain recombines TRBV9 with TRBJ2-2; D not certain. The CDR3 covers 11 residues. The V end was cut by 0 bases, the J end by 6 bases, with 0 bases between. Germline V lookup: CDR1 SGDLS, CDR2 YYNGEE. The CDR3 loop reads CASSVAGELFL. The DNA for the CDR3 is TGTGCCAGCAGCGTAGCCGGGGAGCTGTTTCTT.

The chain carries TRBV2 and TRBJ2-2; no reliable D call. The CDR3 spans 13 residues. Trimming removed 7 bases from V and 4 bases from J, with 10 bases in between. Germline CDR1 and CDR2: SNHLY and FYNNEI. CDR3 loop: CASTSRSTGELFF. In nucleotides, the CDR3 is TGTGCCAGCACTAGTAGGAGCACCGGGGAGCTGTTTTTT.

Judged by abundance, this clonotype is medium-sized. The V gene is TRBV5-1, the J gene TRBJ2-7, with D maybe TRBD1 (5 bases). The V end was cut by 4 bases, the J end by 4 bases, with 15 bases between. The CDR3 contains 14 residues. Germline V gene lookup returns CDR1 SGHRS and CDR2 YFSETQ. The CDR3 DNA reads as TGCGCCAGCAGCCCTGTATTGGACAAGTACGAGCAGTACTTC. Encoded protein: CASSPVLDKYEQYF.

This clonotype was seen just once. A much larger clone sits a single nucleotide away, making a read error possible. This chain connects TRBV27 to TRBJ1-4; no reliable D call. The length of the CDR3 is 13 residues. CDR1 is MNHEY and CDR2 is SMNVEV in the germline V gene (reference sequence). The CDR3 DNA sequence: TGTGCCATCAGTTTAATATGGGGTGAAAAACTGTTTTTT. This codes for CAISLIWGEKLFF.

The chain links TRBV7-3 to TRBJ1-1, with D possibly TRBD1 on 6 matching bases. The V end lost 5 bases, the J end lost 4 bases, and 20 bases lay between the germline ends. There are 16 residues in the CDR3. Germline values: CDR1 SGHTA, CDR2 FQGTGA. In DNA, the CDR3 is TGTGCCAGCAGCCCCGAGACAGGACTGGGTAGCACTGAAGCTTTCTTT. This translates into CASSPETGLGSTEAFF. Combining the CDR3 with reference TRBV7-3 and TRBJ1-1 gives the whole variable domain GAGVSQTPSNKVTEKGKYVELRCDPISGHTALYWYRQSLGQGPEFLIYFQGTGAADDSGLPNDRFFAVRPEGSVSTLKIQRTERGDSAVYLCASSPETGLGSTEAFFGQGTRLTVV.

Here the CDR3 DNA reads TGTGCCAGCAGCTTACAGGGCGCATCTAATGAAAAACTGTTTTTT. Translated, it gives CASSLQGASNEKLFF. This chain uses TRBV11-2 with TRBJ1-4; D might be TRBD1 (5 bases). Trimming removed 2 bases from V and 3 bases from J, with 10 bases in between. Germline CDR1 and CDR2: SGHAT and FQNNGV. The CDR3 runs to 15 residues. Using reference TRBV11-2 and TRBJ1-4 for the parts outside the CDR3, the full variable domain is EAGVAQSPRYKIIEKRQSVAFWCNPISGHATLYWYQQILGQGPKLLIQFQNNGVVDDSQLPKDRFSAERLKGVDSTLKIQPAKLEDSAVYLCASSLQGASNEKLFFGSGTQLSVL.

This clonotype is labeled as medium-sized (0.01 to 0.1%). The chain uses TRBV18 and TRBJ1-2; the D gene is possibly TRBD1 (6 bases). Trimming removed 2 bases at V and 3 bases at J, with 10 bases between. The CDR3 totals 14 residues. Germline CDR1 and CDR2: KGHSH and LQKENI. The CDR3 is CASSPGTRDYGYTF. For the CDR3, the DNA is TGTGCCAGCTCACCAGGGACACGAGACTATGGCTACACCTTC.

This clonotype has only one observation. A much more abundant neighbour one base away suggests this may be a read error. The chain uses TRBV9 and TRBJ2-1; 7 positions match TRBD2. Germline V gene lookup returns CDR1 SGDLS and CDR2 YYNGEE. This CDR3 region has 15 residues. CDR3 sequence reads: CASRVEGTTLEEQFF. The CDR3, as DNA: TGTGCCAGCAGGGTAGAAGGGACTACCCTCGAGGAGCAGTTCTTC.

This clonotype was recorded a few times. V and J are TRBV18 and TRBJ1-1, with D possibly being TRBD1 (6 bases). The V and J ends lost 6 bases and 0 bases respectively, with 11 bases between them. The CDR3 runs to 14 residues. In germline, CDR1 is KGHSH, CDR2 LQKENI. The CDR3 protein is CASSPGQMNTEAFF. CDR3 coding DNA: TGTGCCAGCTCGCCAGGACAGATGAACACTGAAGCTTTCTTT.

This clonotype turned up a few times. The chain couples TRBV20-1 to TRBJ2-5; possibly TRBD1 for D (6 bases). V lost 6 bases, J lost 2 bases, and 19 bases lay in between. This CDR3 contains 15 residues. Looked up from germline, CDR1 is DFQATT and CDR2 is SNEGSKA (reference sequence). In DNA form, the CDR3 reads TGCAGTGCCTCGCGGCCAACAGGGAGACAAGAGACCCAGTACTTC. Translated, it gives CSASRPTGRQETQYF.